A selection of T cell receptor beta chains follows, all from one sample in a study of post-analysis software for immune sequencing data. TCRdb reprocessed the PCR reads with MiXCR, giving one entry per CDR3 protein. The sample has 750,000 to 950,000 distinct CDR3 sequences, approximately 53% seen once. The sequenced sample was blood. The receptors were sampled from a girl aged 5 to 17 with multiple sclerosis. The CDR3 runs from the conserved cysteine through the conserved F or W. D genes are given only for firm matches. Expanded clones get a size class; other rows say once, few or many, or leave the size out.

j_gene	d_gene	abundance	v_gene	CDR3aa	CDR3nt
TRBJ2-1	TRBD2	-	TRBV12-3/TRBV12-4	CASSRPGLAGGTYNEQFF	TGTGCCAGCAGTCGCCCGGGACTAGCGGGAGGGACCTACAATGAGCAGTTCTTC
TRBJ2-1	-	few	TRBV9	CASSGSGSFGNEQFF	TGTGCCAGCAGCGGATCAGGGTCTTTTGGCAATGAGCAGTTCTTC
TRBJ2-3	TRBD2	-	TRBV7-2	CASSLGPGRGTDTQYF	TGTGCCAGCAGCTTGGGTCCCGGGAGGGGCACAGATACGCAGTATTTT
TRBJ2-7	TRBD1	-	TRBV9	CASSEGGQGFSYEQYF	TGTGCCAGCAGCGAGGGGGGACAGGGATTTTCCTACGAGCAGTACTTC
TRBJ2-3	TRBD2	-	TRBV24-1	CATSESSTSSDTQYF	TGTGCCACCAGTGAATCATCGACTAGCTCAGATACGCAGTATTTT
TRBJ2-7	TRBD2	few	TRBV5-1	CASSLLGGNYEQYF	TGCGCCAGCAGCTTGTTGGGAGGGAACTACGAGCAGTACTTC
TRBJ2-3	-	-	TRBV9	CASRPGGSDTQYF	TGTGCCAGCCGCCCCGGTGGGTCAGATACGCAGTATTTT
TRBJ2-1	TRBD2	-	TRBV20-1	CSARPGLVSNEQFF	TGCAGTGCTAGACCGGGACTAGTAAGCAATGAGCAGTTCTTC
TRBJ1-2	-	few	TRBV15	CATSREGKNRIGGYTF	TGTGCCACCAGCAGGGAAGGGAAGAACAGGATCGGGGGCTACACCTTC
TRBJ2-1	-	-	TRBV20-1	CSARITYEQFF	TGCAGTGCTAGGATCACATATGAGCAGTTCTTC
TRBJ2-1	-	once	TRBV9	CASTTLPPGASYNEQFF	TGTGCCAGCACCACACTTCCCCCGGGGGCGTCCTACAATGAGCAGTTCTTC
TRBJ2-5	-	-	TRBV10-3	CAISSGVGLPYQETQYF	TGTGCCATCAGCTCCGGGGTCGGACTCCCGTACCAAGAGACCCAGTACTTC
TRBJ1-2	-	many	TRBV29-1	CSVGGYTF	TGCAGCGTTGGTGGCTACACCTTC
TRBJ2-7	-	once	TRBV7-3	CASSLSPVDAAYEQYF	TGTGCCAGCAGCTTAAGCCCCGTGGACGCGGCCTACGAGCAGTACTTC
TRBJ2-7	-	few	TRBV12-3/TRBV12-4	CASSLRTEAYEQYF	TGTGCCAGCAGTTTGAGGACGGAAGCCTACGAGCAGTACTTC
TRBJ2-1	TRBD1	few	TRBV7-7	CASSLGQGVHEQFF	TGTGCCAGCAGCTTGGGACAGGGCGTCCATGAGCAGTTCTTC
TRBJ1-2	TRBD1	few	TRBV12-3/TRBV12-4	CASSPFRDSPNYGYTF	TGTGCCAGCAGCCCTTTCCGGGACAGTCCTAACTATGGCTACACCTTC
TRBJ2-3	TRBD1	-	TRBV19	CASNLGQGLLSTDTQYF	TGTGCCAGTAACTTAGGACAGGGTCTCCTTAGCACAGATACGCAGTATTTT
TRBJ1-4	-	-	TRBV20-1	CSFEGVANEKLFF	TGCAGCTTCGAAGGGGTGGCTAATGAAAAACTGTTTTTT
TRBJ2-7	TRBD2	-	TRBV7-2	CASSSRGVYEQYF	TGTGCCAGCAGCTCGCGGGGGGTCTACGAGCAGTACTTC
TRBJ1-2	-	-	TRBV7-8	CASSPGTLEGYTF	TGTGCCAGCAGCCCTGGGACCCTCGAGGGCTACACCTTC
TRBJ2-7	-	-	TRBV20-1	CSASGPSVPPYEQYF	TGCAGTGCTAGTGGCCCTAGCGTCCCTCCCTACGAGCAGTACTTC
TRBJ1-2	-	-	TRBV10-3	CAIKGSTGRTEGYTF	TGTGCCATCAAGGGAAGTACGGGGCGAACGGAAGGCTACACCTTC
TRBJ2-1	-	-	TRBV5-6	CASSSGTLTYNEQFF	TGTGCCAGCAGCTCCGGGACCCTTACTTACAATGAGCAGTTCTTC
TRBJ2-3	TRBD2	-	TRBV25-1	CASSSTAGGHTDTQYF	TGTGCCAGCAGCTCAACAGCGGGAGGACACACAGATACGCAGTATTTT
TRBJ2-7	TRBD1	-	TRBV12-5	CAGGLGPGGYEQYF	TGTGCTGGTGGTTTGGGACCAGGGGGCTACGAGCAGTACTTC
TRBJ2-1	TRBD1	-	TRBV25-1	CASSDHGTGKDEQFF	TGTGCCAGCAGTGACCATGGGACAGGTAAAGATGAGCAGTTCTTC
TRBJ1-4	-	few	TRBV10-3	CAISAGRNEKLFF	TGTGCCATCAGTGCGGGACGGAATGAAAAACTGTTTTTT
TRBJ2-7	-	-	TRBV9	CASSVGGRTTYEQYF	TGTGCCAGCAGCGTAGGTGGGCGGACTACCTACGAGCAGTACTTC
TRBJ2-5	TRBD1	few	TRBV15	CATSKGQQETQYF	TGTGCCACCAGCAAGGGACAGCAAGAGACCCAGTACTTC
TRBJ2-3	-	-	TRBV10-3	CAIRELDSSDTQYF	TGTGCCATCAGGGAACTAGATAGCTCAGATACGCAGTATTTT
TRBJ2-1	TRBD2	-	TRBV3-1	CASSFGLASYNEQFF	TGTGCCAGCAGCTTCGGACTAGCTTCGTACAATGAGCAGTTCTTC
TRBJ2-3	TRBD2	few	TRBV5-1	CASSSLAADTQYF	TGCGCCAGCAGCTCTCTAGCGGCAGATACGCAGTATTTT
TRBJ2-1	TRBD2	-	TRBV27	CASSSTSGTYEQFF	TGTGCCAGCAGTTCGACTAGCGGAACCTACGAGCAGTTCTTC
TRBJ2-7	-	-	TRBV5-1	CASSTDEDSLYEQYF	TGCGCCAGCAGCACCGATGAGGACAGTCTCTACGAGCAGTACTTC
TRBJ2-1	TRBD2	few	TRBV12-5	CASGPPGGLRDEQFF	TGTGCTAGTGGCCCCCCGGGGGGGCTTAGGGATGAGCAGTTCTTC
TRBJ2-2	-	-	TRBV5-1	CVSSGPDNTFTGELFF	TGCGTCAGCAGCGGCCCCGACAACACCTTCACCGGGGAGCTGTTTTTT
TRBJ2-4	-	few	TRBV7-9	CASSLAGKNIQYF	TGTGCCAGCAGCCTCGCGGGGAAAAACATTCAGTACTTC
TRBJ2-1	TRBD2	few	TRBV5-1	CASSLAPVAGGPGEQFF	TGCGCCAGCAGCTTGGCCCCCGTTGCGGGAGGGCCTGGGGAGCAGTTCTTC
TRBJ1-2	-	-	TRBV7-2	CASSLAPGQHYGYTF	TGTGCCAGCAGCTTAGCTCCTGGGCAGCACTATGGCTACACCTTC
TRBJ1-1	-	few	TRBV20-1	CSANVGGEGTEAFF	TGCAGTGCTAACGTCGGGGGCGAGGGCACTGAAGCTTTCTTT
TRBJ2-4	-	few	TRBV25-1	CASGTRSAGPLAKNIQYF	TGTGCCAGCGGGACCCGGTCGGCGGGGCCCTTAGCCAAAAACATTCAGTACTTC
TRBJ1-4	-	-	TRBV29-1	CSSRERGEKLFF	TGCAGCTCGCGGGAGAGGGGTGAAAAACTGTTTTTT
TRBJ2-6	-	-	TRBV20-1	CSATYLVSGANVLTF	TGCAGTGCTACTTACCTGGTGTCTGGGGCCAACGTCCTGACTTTC
TRBJ2-1	TRBD1	-	TRBV11-3	CASSKLQGAAVNEQFF	TGTGCCAGCAGCAAACTACAGGGGGCGGCAGTTAATGAGCAGTTCTTC
TRBJ1-5	-	-	TRBV7-8	CASSAGGAPGRSNQPQHF	TGTGCCAGCAGCGCAGGAGGGGCCCCGGGACGTAGCAATCAGCCCCAGCATTTT